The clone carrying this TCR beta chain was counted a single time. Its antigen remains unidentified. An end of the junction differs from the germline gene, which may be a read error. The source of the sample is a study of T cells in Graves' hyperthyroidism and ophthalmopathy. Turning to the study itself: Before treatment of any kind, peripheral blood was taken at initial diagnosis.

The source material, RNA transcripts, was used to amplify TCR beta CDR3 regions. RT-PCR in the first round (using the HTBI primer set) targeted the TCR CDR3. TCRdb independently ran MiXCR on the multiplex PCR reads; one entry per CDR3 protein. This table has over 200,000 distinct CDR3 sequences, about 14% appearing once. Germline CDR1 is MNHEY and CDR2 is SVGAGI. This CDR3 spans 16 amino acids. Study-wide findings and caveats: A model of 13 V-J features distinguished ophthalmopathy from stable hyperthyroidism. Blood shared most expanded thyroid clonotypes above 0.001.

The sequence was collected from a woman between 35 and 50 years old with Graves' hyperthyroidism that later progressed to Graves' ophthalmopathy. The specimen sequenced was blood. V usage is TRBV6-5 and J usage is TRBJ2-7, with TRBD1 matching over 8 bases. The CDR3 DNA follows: TGTGCCAGCAGTGACTCCGGGACAGGCCCTCTCTACGAGCAGTACTTC. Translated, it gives CASSDSGTGPLYEQYF.